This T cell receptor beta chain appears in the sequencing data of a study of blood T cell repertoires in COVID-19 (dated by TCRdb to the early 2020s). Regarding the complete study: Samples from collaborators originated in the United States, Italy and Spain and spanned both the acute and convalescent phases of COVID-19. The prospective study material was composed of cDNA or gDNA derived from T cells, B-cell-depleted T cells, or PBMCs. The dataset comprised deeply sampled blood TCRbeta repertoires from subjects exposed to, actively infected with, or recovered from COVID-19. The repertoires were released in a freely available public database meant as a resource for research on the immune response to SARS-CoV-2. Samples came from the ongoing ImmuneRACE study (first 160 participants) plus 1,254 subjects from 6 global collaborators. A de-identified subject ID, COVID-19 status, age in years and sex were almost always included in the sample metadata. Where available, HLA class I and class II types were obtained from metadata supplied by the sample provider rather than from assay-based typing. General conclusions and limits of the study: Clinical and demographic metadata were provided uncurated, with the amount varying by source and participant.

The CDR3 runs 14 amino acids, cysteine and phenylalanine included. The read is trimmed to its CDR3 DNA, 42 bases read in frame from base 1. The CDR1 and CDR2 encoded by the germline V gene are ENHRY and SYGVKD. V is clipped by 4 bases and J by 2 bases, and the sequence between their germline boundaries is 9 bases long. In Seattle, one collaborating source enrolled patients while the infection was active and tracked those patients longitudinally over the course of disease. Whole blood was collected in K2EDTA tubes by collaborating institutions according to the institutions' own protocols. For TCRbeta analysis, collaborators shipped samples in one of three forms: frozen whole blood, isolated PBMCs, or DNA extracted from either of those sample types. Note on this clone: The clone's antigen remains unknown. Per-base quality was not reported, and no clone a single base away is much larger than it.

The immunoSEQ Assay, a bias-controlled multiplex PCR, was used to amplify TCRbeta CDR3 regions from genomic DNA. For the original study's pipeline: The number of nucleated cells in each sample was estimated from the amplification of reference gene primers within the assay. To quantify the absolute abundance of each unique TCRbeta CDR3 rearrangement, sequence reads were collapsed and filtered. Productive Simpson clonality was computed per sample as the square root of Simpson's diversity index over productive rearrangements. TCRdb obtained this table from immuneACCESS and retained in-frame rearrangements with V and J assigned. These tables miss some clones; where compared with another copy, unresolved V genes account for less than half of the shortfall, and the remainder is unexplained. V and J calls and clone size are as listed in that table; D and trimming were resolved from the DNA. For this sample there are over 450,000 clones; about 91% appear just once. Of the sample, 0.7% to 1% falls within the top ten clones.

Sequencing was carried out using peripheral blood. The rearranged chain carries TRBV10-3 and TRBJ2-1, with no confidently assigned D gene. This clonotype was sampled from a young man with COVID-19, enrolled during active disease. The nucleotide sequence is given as TGTGCCATCAGTGTCCGAGCTCCCTACAATGAGCAGTTCTTC. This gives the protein CAISVRAPYNEQFF.